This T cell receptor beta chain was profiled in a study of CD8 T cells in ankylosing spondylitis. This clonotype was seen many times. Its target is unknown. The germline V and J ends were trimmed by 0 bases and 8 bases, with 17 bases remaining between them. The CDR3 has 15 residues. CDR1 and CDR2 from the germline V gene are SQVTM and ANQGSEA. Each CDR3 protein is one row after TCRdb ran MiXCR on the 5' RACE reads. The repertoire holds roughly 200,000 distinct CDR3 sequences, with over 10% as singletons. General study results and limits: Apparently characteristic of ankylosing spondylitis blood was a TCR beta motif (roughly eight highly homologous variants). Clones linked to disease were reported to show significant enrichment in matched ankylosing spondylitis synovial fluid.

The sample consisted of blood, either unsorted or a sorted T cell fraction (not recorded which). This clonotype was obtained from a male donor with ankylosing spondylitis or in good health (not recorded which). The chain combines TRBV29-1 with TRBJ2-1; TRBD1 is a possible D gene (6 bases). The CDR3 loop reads CSVEDQGGVRYEQFF. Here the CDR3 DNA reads TGCAGCGTTGAAGATCAAGGGGGAGTTCGTTATGAGCAGTTCTTC.